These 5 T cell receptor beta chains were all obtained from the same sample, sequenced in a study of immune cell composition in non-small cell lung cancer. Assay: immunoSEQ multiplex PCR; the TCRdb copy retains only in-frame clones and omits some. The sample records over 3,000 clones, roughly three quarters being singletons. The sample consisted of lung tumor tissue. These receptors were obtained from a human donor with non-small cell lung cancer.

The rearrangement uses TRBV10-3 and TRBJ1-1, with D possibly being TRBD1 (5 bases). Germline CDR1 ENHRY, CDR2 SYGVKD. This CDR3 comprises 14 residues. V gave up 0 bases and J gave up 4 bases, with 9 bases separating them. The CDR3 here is CAISESGQGTEAFF. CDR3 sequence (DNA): TGTGCCATCAGTGAGTCGGGGCAGGGCACTGAAGCTTTCTTT.

CDR3 nucleotide sequence: TGTGCCAGCAGTTCGTTAGTGAACACTGAAGCTTTCTTT. It specifies CASSSLVNTEAFF. The rearrangement joins TRBV27 to TRBJ1-1; D not resolved. Germline-derived CDR1 and CDR2 are MNHEY and SMNVEV (reference sequence). The length of the CDR3 is 13 residues. Trimming cost V 4 bases and J 0 bases, with 6 bases left between them.

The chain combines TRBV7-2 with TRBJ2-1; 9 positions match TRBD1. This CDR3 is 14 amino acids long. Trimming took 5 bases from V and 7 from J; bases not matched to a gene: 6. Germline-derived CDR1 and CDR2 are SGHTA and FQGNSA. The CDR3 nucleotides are TGTGCCAGCAGCGTTCACAGGGGGCTGAATGAGCAGTTCTTC. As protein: CASSVHRGLNEQFF.

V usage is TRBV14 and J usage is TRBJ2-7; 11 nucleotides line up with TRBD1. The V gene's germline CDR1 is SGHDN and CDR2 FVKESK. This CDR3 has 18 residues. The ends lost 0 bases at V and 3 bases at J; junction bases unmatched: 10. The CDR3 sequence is CASSQDMGAGTGGYEQYF. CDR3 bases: TGTGCCAGCAGCCAAGATATGGGGGCCGGGACAGGGGGCTACGAGCAGTACTTC.

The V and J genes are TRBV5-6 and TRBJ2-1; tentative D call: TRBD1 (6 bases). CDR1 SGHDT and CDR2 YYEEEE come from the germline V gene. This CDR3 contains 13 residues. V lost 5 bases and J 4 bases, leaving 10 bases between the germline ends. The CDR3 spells CASRLRGYNEQFF. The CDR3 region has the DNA TGTGCCAGCAGGTTGAGGGGGTACAATGAGCAGTTCTTC.